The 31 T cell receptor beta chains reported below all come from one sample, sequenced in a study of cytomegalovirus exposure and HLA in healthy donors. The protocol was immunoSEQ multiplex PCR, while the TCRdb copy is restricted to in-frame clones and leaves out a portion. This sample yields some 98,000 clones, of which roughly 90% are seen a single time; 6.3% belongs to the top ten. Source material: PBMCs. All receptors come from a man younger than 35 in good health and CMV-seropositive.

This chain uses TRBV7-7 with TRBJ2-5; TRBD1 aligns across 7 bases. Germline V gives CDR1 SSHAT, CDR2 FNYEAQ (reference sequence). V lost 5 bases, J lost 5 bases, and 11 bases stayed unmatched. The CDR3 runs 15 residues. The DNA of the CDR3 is TGTGCCAGCAGCGACACAGGGGCTCCTGGCGAGACCCAGTACTTC. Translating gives CASSDTGAPGETQYF. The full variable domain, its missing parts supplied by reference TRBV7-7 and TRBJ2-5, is GAGVSQSPRYKVTKRGQDVTLRCDPISSHATLYWYQQALGQGPEFLTYFNYEAQPDKSGLPSDRFSAERPEGSISTLTIQRTEQRDSAMYRCASSDTGAPGETQYFGPGTRLLVL.

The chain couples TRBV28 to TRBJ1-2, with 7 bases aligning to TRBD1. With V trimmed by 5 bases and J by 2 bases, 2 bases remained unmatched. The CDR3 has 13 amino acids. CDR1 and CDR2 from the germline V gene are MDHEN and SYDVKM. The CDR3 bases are TGTGCCAGCAGTCCACAGGGGAACTATGGCTACACCTTC. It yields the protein CASSPQGNYGYTF.

The CDR3 region is CASRIGLAGGGEQYF. The CDR3 DNA follows: TGTGCCAGCAGGATCGGACTAGCGGGGGGGGGCGAGCAGTACTTC. V is TRBV6-5 and J is TRBJ2-7, with TRBD2 identical over 15 bases. The CDR3 sequence is 15 residues long. Germline V gene sequence: CDR1 MNHEY, CDR2 SVGAGI. With V trimmed by 6 bases and J by 6 bases, 6 bases remained unmatched.

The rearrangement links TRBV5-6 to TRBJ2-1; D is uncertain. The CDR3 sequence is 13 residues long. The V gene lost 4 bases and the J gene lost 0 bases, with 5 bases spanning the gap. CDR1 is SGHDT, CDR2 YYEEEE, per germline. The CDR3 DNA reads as TGTGCCAGCAGCATAGACTCCTACAATGAGCAGTTCTTC. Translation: CASSIDSYNEQFF.

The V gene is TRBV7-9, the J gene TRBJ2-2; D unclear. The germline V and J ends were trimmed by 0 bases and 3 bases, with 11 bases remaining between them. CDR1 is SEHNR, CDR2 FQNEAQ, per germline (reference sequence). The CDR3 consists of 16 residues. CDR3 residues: CASSLASSRYTGELFF. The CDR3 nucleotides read TGTGCCAGCAGCTTAGCTTCCTCTCGGTACACCGGGGAGCTGTTTTTT.

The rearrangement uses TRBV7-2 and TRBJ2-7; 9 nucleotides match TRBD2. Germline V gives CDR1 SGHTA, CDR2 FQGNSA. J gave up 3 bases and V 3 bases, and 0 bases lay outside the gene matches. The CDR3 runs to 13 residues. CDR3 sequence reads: CASSFSGSYEQYF. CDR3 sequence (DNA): TGTGCCAGCAGCTTTAGCGGGAGCTACGAGCAGTACTTC.

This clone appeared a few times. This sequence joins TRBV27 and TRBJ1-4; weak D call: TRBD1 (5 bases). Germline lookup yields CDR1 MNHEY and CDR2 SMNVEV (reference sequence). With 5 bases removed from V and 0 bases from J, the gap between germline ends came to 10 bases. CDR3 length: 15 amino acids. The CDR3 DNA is TGTGCCAGCAGTGCCAGGGCGGCAACTAATGAAAAACTGTTTTTT. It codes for CASSARAATNEKLFF.

CDR3 loop: CASRKAGGSYNEQFF. The CDR3 nucleotides read TGTGCCAGCAGGAAAGCGGGGGGGTCCTACAATGAGCAGTTCTTC. J is TRBJ2-1 and V is TRBV2; 10 bases match TRBD2. The CDR3 has 15 residues. Losses at the gene ends were 6 bases for V and 1 base for J; bases not matched to a gene: 3. Germline CDR1 and CDR2: SNHLY and FYNNEI.

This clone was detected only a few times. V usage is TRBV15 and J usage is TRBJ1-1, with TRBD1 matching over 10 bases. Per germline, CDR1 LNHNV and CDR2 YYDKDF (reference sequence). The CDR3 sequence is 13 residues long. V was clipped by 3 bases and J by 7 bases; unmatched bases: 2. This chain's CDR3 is CATSRDRGGEAFF. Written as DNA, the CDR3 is TGTGCCACCAGCAGGGACAGGGGGGGTGAAGCTTTCTTT.

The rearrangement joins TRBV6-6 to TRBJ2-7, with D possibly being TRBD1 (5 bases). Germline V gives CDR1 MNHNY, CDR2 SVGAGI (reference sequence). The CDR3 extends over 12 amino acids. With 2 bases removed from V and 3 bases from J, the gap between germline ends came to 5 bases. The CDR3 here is CASSYQGYEQYF. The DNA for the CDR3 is TGTGCCAGCAGTTACCAGGGCTACGAGCAGTACTTC.

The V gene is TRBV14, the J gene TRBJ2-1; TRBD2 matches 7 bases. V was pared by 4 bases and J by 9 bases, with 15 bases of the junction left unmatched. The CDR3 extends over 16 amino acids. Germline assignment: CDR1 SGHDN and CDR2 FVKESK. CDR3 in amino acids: CASSPVPGLTSTEQFF. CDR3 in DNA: TGTGCCAGCAGCCCGGTACCGGGACTAACTAGCACTGAGCAGTTCTTC.

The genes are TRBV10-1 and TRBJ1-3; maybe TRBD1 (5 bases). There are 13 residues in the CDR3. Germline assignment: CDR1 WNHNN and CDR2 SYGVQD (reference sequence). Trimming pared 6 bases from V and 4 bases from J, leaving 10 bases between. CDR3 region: CASSLGVGNTIYF. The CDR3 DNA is TGCGCCAGCAGCCTAGGGGTCGGAAACACCATATATTTT.

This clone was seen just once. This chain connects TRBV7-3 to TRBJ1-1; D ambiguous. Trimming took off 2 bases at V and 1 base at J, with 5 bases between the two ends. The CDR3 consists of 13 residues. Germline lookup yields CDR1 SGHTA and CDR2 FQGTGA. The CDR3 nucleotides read TGTGCCAGCAGCTTATCCCAGAACACTGAAGCTTTCTTT. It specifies CASSLSQNTEAFF.

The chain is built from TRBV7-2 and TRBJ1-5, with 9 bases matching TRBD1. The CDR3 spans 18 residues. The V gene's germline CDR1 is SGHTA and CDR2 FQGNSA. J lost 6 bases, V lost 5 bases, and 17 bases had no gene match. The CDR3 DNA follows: TGTGCCAGCAGCCCGCCCCAATCATACAGGGGGCATGGTCAGCCCCAGCATTTT. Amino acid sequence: CASSPPQSYRGHGQPQHF.

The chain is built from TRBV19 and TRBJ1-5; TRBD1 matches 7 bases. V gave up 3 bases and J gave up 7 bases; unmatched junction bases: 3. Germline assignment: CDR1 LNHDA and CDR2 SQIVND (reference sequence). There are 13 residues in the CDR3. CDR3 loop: CASSITGEQPQHF. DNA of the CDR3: TGTGCCAGTAGTATCACAGGGGAACAGCCCCAGCATTTT.

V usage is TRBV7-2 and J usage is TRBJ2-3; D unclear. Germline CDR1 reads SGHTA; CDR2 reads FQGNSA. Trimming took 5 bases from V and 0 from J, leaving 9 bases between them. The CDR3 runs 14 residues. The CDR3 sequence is CASSPQPSTDTQYF. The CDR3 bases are TGTGCCAGCAGCCCACAGCCTAGCACAGATACGCAGTATTTT.

The CDR3 is CASSRGTGVENEQFF. The CDR3 coding sequence is TGTGCCAGTAGTCGCGGGACAGGGGTTGAGAATGAGCAGTTCTTC. The chain links TRBV19 to TRBJ2-1; 10 nucleotides match TRBD1. Germline trimming cut 5 bases from V and 7 bases from J; bases unmatched to any gene: 8. Germline loops: CDR1 LNHDA, CDR2 SQIVND (reference sequence). The CDR3 is made up of 15 amino acids.

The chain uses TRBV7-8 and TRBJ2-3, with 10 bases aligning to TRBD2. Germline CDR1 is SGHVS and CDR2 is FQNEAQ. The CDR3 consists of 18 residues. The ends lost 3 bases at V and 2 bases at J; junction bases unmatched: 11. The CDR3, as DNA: TGTGCCAGCAGCTTTATTTTATCAGCGGGAGGGCCCACAGATACGCAGTATTTT. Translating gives CASSFILSAGGPTDTQYF.

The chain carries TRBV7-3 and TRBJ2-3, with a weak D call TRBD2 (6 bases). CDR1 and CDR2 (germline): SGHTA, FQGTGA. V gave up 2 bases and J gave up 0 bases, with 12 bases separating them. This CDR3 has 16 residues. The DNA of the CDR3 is TGTGCCAGCAGCTTAGGCAATAGCGGTAGCACAGATACGCAGTATTTT. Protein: CASSLGNSGSTDTQYF.

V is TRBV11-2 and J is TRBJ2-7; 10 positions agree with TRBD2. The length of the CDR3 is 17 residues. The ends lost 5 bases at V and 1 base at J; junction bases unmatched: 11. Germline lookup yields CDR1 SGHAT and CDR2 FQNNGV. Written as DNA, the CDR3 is TGTGCCAGCAGCCCCTGGGTACTAGCGGGGAGGTCCTACGAGCAGTACTTC. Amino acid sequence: CASSPWVLAGRSYEQYF.

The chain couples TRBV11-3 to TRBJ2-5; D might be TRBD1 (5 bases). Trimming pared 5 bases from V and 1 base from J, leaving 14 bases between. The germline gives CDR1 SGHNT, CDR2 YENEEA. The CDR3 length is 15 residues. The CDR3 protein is CASSQVTVFQETQYF. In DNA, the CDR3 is TGTGCCAGCAGCCAAGTGACAGTTTTCCAAGAGACCCAGTACTTC. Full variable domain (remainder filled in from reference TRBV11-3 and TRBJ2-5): EAGVVQSPRYKIIEKKQPVAFWCNPISGHNTLYWYLQNLGQGPELLIRYENEEAVDDSQLPKDRFSAERLKGVDSTLKIQPAELGDSAVYLCASSQVTVFQETQYFGPGTRLLVL.

CDR3 in amino acids: CASTPGHTTYGGEQFF. The CDR3 bases are TGTGCCAGTACCCCGGGACACACAACTTACGGAGGTGAGCAGTTCTTC. The rearrangement links TRBV19 to TRBJ2-1, with TRBD1 as a possible D gene (6 bases). This CDR3 is built from 16 residues. Germline lookup yields CDR1 LNHDA and CDR2 SQIVND (reference sequence). Trimming removed 7 bases at V and 9 bases at J, with 25 bases between. Using reference TRBV19 and TRBJ2-1 for the parts outside the CDR3, the full variable domain is DGGITQSPKYLFRKEGQNVTLSCEQNLNHDAMYWYRQDPGQGLRLIYYSQIVNDFQKGDIAEGYSVSREKKESFPLTVTSAQKNPTAFYLCASTPGHTTYGGEQFFGPGTRLTVL.

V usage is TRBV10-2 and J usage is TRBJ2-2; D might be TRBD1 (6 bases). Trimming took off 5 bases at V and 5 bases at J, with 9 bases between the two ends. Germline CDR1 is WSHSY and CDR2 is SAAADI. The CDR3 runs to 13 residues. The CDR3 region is CASSYQGTGELFF. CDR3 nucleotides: TGCGCCAGCAGTTACCAGGGGACCGGGGAGCTGTTTTTT.

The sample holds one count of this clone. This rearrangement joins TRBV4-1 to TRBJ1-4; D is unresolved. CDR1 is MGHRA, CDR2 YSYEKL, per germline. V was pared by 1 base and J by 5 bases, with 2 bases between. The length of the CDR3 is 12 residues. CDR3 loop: CASSQVNEKLFF. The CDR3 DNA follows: TGCGCCAGCAGCCAAGTAAATGAAAAACTGTTTTTT.

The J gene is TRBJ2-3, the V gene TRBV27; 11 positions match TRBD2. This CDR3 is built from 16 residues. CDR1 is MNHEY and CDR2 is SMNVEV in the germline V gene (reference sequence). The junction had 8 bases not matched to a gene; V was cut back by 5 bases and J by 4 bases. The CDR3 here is CASSSTSGSAADTQYF. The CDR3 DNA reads TGTGCCAGCAGTAGTACTAGCGGGAGTGCCGCAGATACGCAGTATTTT.

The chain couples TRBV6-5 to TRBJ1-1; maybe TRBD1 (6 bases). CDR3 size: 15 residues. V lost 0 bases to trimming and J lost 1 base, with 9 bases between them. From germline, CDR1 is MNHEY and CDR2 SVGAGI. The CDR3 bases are TGTGCCAGCAGTTACTCGGGACACCAGAACACTGAAGCTTTCTTT. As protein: CASSYSGHQNTEAFF.

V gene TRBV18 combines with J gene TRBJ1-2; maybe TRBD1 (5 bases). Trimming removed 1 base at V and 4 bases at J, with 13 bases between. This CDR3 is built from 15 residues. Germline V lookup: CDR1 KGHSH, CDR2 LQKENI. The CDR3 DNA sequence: TGTGCCAGCTCACCACTTGAGACAGCGTCCTATGGCTACACCTTC. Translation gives CASSPLETASYGYTF.

CDR3 sequence: CASSDRSGYTF. DNA of the CDR3: TGTGCCAGCAGTGACAGGTCTGGCTACACCTTC. This chain links TRBV2 with TRBJ1-2; D is undetermined. The CDR3 is made up of 11 amino acids. The germline V gene encodes CDR1 SNHLY and CDR2 FYNNEI. V dropped 3 bases and J dropped 7 bases, with 6 bases sitting between them.

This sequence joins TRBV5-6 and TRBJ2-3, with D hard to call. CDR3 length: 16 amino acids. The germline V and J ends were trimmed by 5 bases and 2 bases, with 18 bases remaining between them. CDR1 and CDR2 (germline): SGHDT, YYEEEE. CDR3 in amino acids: CASSSRPRLHTDTQYF. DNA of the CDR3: TGTGCCAGCAGTTCGAGACCCAGGTTACACACAGATACGCAGTATTTT.

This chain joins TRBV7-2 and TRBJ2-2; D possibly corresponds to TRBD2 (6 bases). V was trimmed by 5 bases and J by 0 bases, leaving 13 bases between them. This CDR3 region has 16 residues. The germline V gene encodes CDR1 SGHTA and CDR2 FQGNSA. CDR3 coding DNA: TGTGCCAGCAGCCCCCATGGCGGGACGAACACCGGGGAGCTGTTTTTT. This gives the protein CASSPHGGTNTGELFF.

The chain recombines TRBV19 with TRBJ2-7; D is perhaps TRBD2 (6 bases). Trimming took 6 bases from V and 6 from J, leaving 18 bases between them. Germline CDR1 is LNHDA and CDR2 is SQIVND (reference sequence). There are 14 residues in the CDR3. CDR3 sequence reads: CASSPGTLTPEQYF. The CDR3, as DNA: TGTGCCAGTAGCCCCGGGACTCTCACTCCCGAGCAGTACTTC.